This is a list of T cell receptor beta chains from one sample in a study of high-grade serous ovarian cancer treatment subgroups. TCRdb's copy holds only in-frame clones and misses some; the assay was immunoSEQ multiplex PCR. Of nearly 15,000 clones detected, roughly nine tenths appear once; the ten largest clones hold 5% to 8%. Sequenced: tumor tissue. The receptor source for this set is a human donor with high-grade serous ovarian cancer. Both conserved end residues are part of each CDR3. The D gene is left open where the match is weak. Size is stated for part of the rows, as once, few or many counts, or as a class when the clone is expanded.

J,D,size,V,DNA,CDR3
TRBJ2-3,TRBD2,NA,TRBV28,TGTGCCAGCAGTCAGAGACTAGCGGGGGAAACAGATACGCAGTATTTT,CASSQRLAGETDTQYF
TRBJ2-7,NA,NA,TRBV21-1,TGTGCCAGCAGCAAGGGGGCATTCTCATTC,CASSKGAFSF
TRBJ2-3,NA,NA,TRBV7-8,TGTGCCAGCAGCACCCGTCATTCTAGCACAGATACGCAGTATTTT,CASSTRHSSTDTQYF
TRBJ1-5,NA,few,TRBV30,TGTGCCTGGAGCCCTAAGCAGGGTAATCAGCCCCAGCATTTT,CAWSPKQGNQPQHF
TRBJ2-7,TRBD2,once,TRBV29-1,TGCAGCGGATGGGACTACCGTAATGAGCAGTACTTC,CSGWDYRNEQYF
TRBJ1-6,NA,once,TRBV4-3,TGCGCCAGCAGCCAAGGGGGCGGGGGGCGTTCCAATTCACCCCTCCACTTT,CASSQGGGGRSNSPLHF
TRBJ1-6,TRBD1,NA,TRBV25-1,TGTGCCAGCAGTGAATTCGACAGGGCGGTCGGTTCACCCCTCCACTTT,CASSEFDRAVGSPLHF
TRBJ1-5,NA,few,TRBV7-2,TGTGCCAGCAGCTTGCGTCCAGGGGCGAGTCAGCCCCAGCATTTT,CASSLRPGASQPQHF
TRBJ1-1,TRBD1,few,TRBV16,TGTGCCAGCAGCCAATTTCAGGGGGCGCGCACTGAAGCTTTCTTT,CASSQFQGARTEAFF
TRBJ2-3,TRBD2,NA,TRBV11-2,TGTGCCAGCAGCTCGGGACTAGCGGGGATAAGCACAGATACGCAGTATTTT,CASSSGLAGISTDTQYF
TRBJ2-1,NA,few,TRBV6-1,TGTGCCAGCAGTGAAGCGTTGGGGGAGAATGAGCAGTTCTTC,CASSEALGENEQFF
TRBJ1-1,TRBD1,NA,TRBV30,TGTGCCGGAGACAGGGCACCAGCTGAAGCTTTCTTT,CAGDRAPAEAFF